The 6 T cell receptor beta chains listed next were all sequenced from one sample in a study of CXCR3-negative and CXCR3-positive naive CD8 T cells. The study's findings and limits: When CXCR3-positive naive cells were set against CXCR3-negative naive cells, the former had more hydrophobic TRB CDR3s.

Carrying UMI labels, the TRB cDNA libraries were prepared through 5' RACE. TCRdb processed the 5' RACE reads again and assigns one entry to each CDR3 protein, with no DNA. This listing includes just under 90,000 distinct CDR3 sequences. For these TCRs, the target antigens are not known. Sequencing was done on a sample of naive CXCR3+ CD8+ T cells from blood. Subset: CD45RO-CCR7+CD27+CD95- naive CD8+ T cells expressing CXCR3 (TNR3+). The receptors were sampled from a human donor in good health. Some clones in this sample may be carry-over from other donors' samples.

This chain joins TRBV14 and TRBJ2-1; the TCRdb call, TRBD1, lacks DNA for checking. The CDR3 covers 14 residues. Per the germline V gene, CDR1 is SGHDN and CDR2 is FVKESK. The CDR3 sequence: CASSQVRGRGEQFF.

The chain recombines TRBV24-1 with TRBJ2-2; the TCRdb D gene call, TRBD1, has no DNA to confirm it. Germline-derived CDR1 and CDR2 are KGHDR and SFDVKD. The CDR3 consists of 15 residues. CDR3 sequence: CATSETEQDTGELFF.

This rearrangement joins TRBV9 to TRBJ2-1. Germline CDR1 reads SGDLS; CDR2 reads YYNGEE. This CDR3 is 13 amino acids long. Here the CDR3 reads CASSDLSYNEQFF. Based on the CDR3 plus reference TRBV9 and TRBJ2-1, the full variable domain is DSGVTQTPKHLITATGQRVTLRCSPRSGDLSVYWYQQSLDQGLQFLIQYYNGEERAKGNILERFSAQQFPDLHSELNLSSLELGDSALYFCASSDLSYNEQFFGPGTRLTVL.

The CDR3 region is CASSLSGQDWDYEQYF. V is TRBV5-6 and J is TRBJ2-7; with no DNA, the TCRdb D assignment of TRBD1 cannot be verified. Germline V gene data show CDR1 as SGHDT and CDR2 as YYEEEE. CDR3 length: 16 residues.

This CDR3 is CASSQDRDYEQYF. The chain uses TRBV14 and TRBJ2-7; the D gene TCRdb calls, TRBD1, cannot be checked with no DNA. The CDR3 extends over 13 amino acids. CDR1 and CDR2 (germline): SGHDN, FVKESK.

The chain uses TRBV4-1 and TRBJ2-7; TCRdb's D call of TRBD1 is untestable without DNA. CDR1 is MGHRA and CDR2 is YSYEKL in the germline V gene. The CDR3 is 14 residues long. The CDR3 sequence: CASSQDAGDYEQYF.